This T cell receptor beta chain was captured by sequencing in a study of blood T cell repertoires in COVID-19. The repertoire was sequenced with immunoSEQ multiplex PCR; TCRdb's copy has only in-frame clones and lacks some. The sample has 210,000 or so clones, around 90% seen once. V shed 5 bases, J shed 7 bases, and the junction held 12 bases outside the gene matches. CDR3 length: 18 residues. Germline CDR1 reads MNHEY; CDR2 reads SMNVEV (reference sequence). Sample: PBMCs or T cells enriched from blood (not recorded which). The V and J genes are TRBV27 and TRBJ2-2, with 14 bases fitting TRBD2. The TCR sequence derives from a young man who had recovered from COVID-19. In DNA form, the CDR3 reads TGTGCCAGCAGTAGGACGGGACTAGCGGGAGACACGGGCGGGGAGCTGTTTTTT. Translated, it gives CASSRTGLAGDTGGELFF.